This paragraph reports one T cell receptor (beta chain). The CDR3 loop spans 15 amino acids. J was trimmed by 5 bases and V by 5 bases; bases with no gene match: 6. Germline loops: CDR1 MNHEY, CDR2 SVGEGT. This sample was taken from a study of blood T cell repertoires in COVID-19. The table came from immunoSEQ multiplex PCR; TCRdb's copy has only in-frame clones and leaves some out. The profile shows about 240,000 clones, roughly 85% of them singletons. This receptor was taken from a man between 50 and 59 years old with COVID-19, enrolled during active disease. The rearrangement links TRBV6-2 or TRBV6-3 to TRBJ2-5, with TRBD2 matching over 12 bases. Input material: peripheral blood. The DNA of the CDR3 is TGTGCCAGCAGTCTCCTAGCGGGGGGGCGGGAGACCCAGTACTTC. Translated: CASSLLAGGRETQYF.